This T cell receptor beta chain was recorded in a study of T cells in women clearing cervical HPV infection. Overall study context: Controls' single incident HPV16 infection cleared within 12 months without precancer. HLA type could not be excluded as a confounder. Notes on the study in general: Cases and controls were distinguished at AUC over 0.75 by richness and V genes. Each sample's T-cell count was unknown, possibly confounding richness.

Assay: immunoSEQ multiplex PCR; the TCRdb copy retains only in-frame clones and omits some. In all, the sample yields about 20,000 clones. This CDR3 contains 14 residues. The V end was cut by 3 bases, the J end by 2 bases, with 11 bases between. CDR1 is DFQATT and CDR2 is SNEGSKA in the germline V gene (reference sequence). As regards this clone: Its specificity is not known. The read gets to within 3 residues of the CDR3 end, and the germline J gene fills in the rest.

This chain connects TRBV20-1 to TRBJ2-1; D not certain. Sample: blood buffy coat. This receptor was taken from a woman between 18 and 75 years old with a cervical HPV16 infection that either progressed to CIN3+ or cleared (not recorded which). CDR3: CSARVPGTYNEQFF. Partial CDR3 DNA: TGCAGTGCTAGGGTCCCAGGCACCTACAATGAG.